The 14 T cell receptor beta chains below all came from one sample that was sequenced in a study of T cell responses to AZD1222 COVID-19 vaccine. Method: immunoSEQ multiplex PCR; TCRdb's copy keeps in-frame clones and lacks some. The sample has some 120,000 clones, approximately 85% seen once; the top ten hold almost 4.5%. The input for sequencing was peripheral blood, taken 28 days after the second AZD1222 dose. These receptors were taken from an adult who received the AZD1222 COVID-19 vaccine.

CDR3: CASSLLAGGRNEQFF. CDR3 DNA sequence: TGTGCCAGCAGTCTACTAGCGGGGGGTAGGAATGAGCAGTTCTTC. V and J are TRBV27 and TRBJ2-1; 12 nucleotides line up with TRBD2. Trimming at V came to 5 bases and at J to 7 bases, leaving 6 bases not matched to a gene. The CDR3 has 15 residues. Per the germline V gene, CDR1 is MNHEY and CDR2 is SMNVEV (reference sequence).

The J gene is TRBJ1-5, the V gene TRBV7-2, with 11 positions matching TRBD1. From germline, CDR1 is SGHTA and CDR2 FQGNSA. J was trimmed by 4 bases and V by 1 base; bases with no gene match: 3. This CDR3 comprises 16 residues. The CDR3, as DNA: TGTGCCAGCAGCTTAGGGGGGGACAGGGGGAATCAGCCCCAGCATTTT. The encoded protein is CASSLGGDRGNQPQHF.

The rearrangement uses TRBV7-9 and TRBJ1-5; maybe TRBD1 (6 bases). Per the germline V gene, CDR1 is SEHNR and CDR2 is FQNEAQ (reference sequence). V was trimmed by 1 base and J by 3 bases, leaving 13 bases between them. CDR3 length equals 16 residues. In DNA form, the CDR3 reads TGTGCCAGCAGCTTAGGGGCAGGGGAGGCCAATCAGCCCCAGCATTTT. Its translation: CASSLGAGEANQPQHF.

This clone was detected only a few times. As DNA, the CDR3 is TGTGCCAGCAGCCAAGATAGGACAGGGCGAGGGGCAGATACGCAGTATTTT. This sequence encodes CASSQDRTGRGADTQYF. The chain couples TRBV14 to TRBJ2-3; TRBD1 matches 8 bases. The germline CDR1 and CDR2 sequences are SGHDN and FVKESK. Losses at the gene ends were 0 bases for V and 4 bases for J; bases not matched to a gene: 9. The CDR3 sequence is 17 residues long.

The chain combines TRBV6-5 with TRBJ1-2; D call uncertain. CDR1 and CDR2 (germline): MNHEY, SVGAGI. The CDR3 is made up of 14 amino acids. The ends were cut back, 6 bases at V and 2 bases at J, with 13 bases in the middle. The chain's CDR3 is CASRISGANYGYTF. CDR3 DNA: TGTGCCAGCAGAATTTCGGGCGCCAACTATGGCTACACCTTC.

The chain carries TRBV29-1 and TRBJ2-1, with D possibly being TRBD2 (5 bases). The V end lost 7 bases, the J end lost 5 bases, and 6 bases lay between the germline ends. This CDR3 contains 10 residues. Germline V CDR1 and CDR2: SQVTM, ANQGSEA. CDR3 DNA sequence: TGCAGCGGGGGAGACAATGAGCAGTTCTTC. Translated, it gives CSGGDNEQFF.

The CDR3 DNA reads TGTGCCAGCAGCCAAGACCCGACAGGAGGAAGCTCCTATAATTCACCCCTCCACTTT. Translating gives CASSQDPTGGSSYNSPLHF. The gene calls are TRBV14 and TRBJ1-6, with D perhaps matching TRBD1 (6 bases). Between the trimmed V and J ends, which lost 0 bases and 0 bases, there was a span of 15 bases. The CDR3 contains 19 residues. Germline CDR1 and CDR2: SGHDN and FVKESK.

This clone was recorded a few times. J is TRBJ1-6 and V is TRBV5-4; a weak D match, TRBD1 (5 bases). Germline assignment: CDR1 SGHNT and CDR2 YYREEE (reference sequence). This CDR3 comprises 17 residues. Trimming left V 4 bases short and J 5 bases short, with 19 bases between. This CDR3 is CASSITAGTGNNSPLHF. In DNA, the CDR3 is TGTGCCAGCAGCATTACGGCCGGGACCGGGAATAATTCACCCCTCCACTTT.

The chain employs TRBV6-5 and TRBJ1-2; TRBD1 is a possible D gene (5 bases). The germline V and J ends were trimmed by 6 bases and 8 bases, with 13 bases remaining between them. Germline V gene lookup returns CDR1 MNHEY and CDR2 SVGAGI. There are 12 residues in the CDR3. The DNA for the CDR3 is TGTGCCAGCAGACGGGACCCCGGAGGCTACACCTTC. Translation: CASRRDPGGYTF.

V gene TRBV3-1 (or the pseudogene TRBV3-2) combines with J gene TRBJ1-6, with a possible D match to TRBD1 (5 bases). CDR3 length equals 13 residues. V lost 4 bases and J 9 bases, leaving 10 bases between the germline ends. Germline-derived CDR1 and CDR2 are LGHDT and YNNKEL (reference sequence). In DNA form, the CDR3 reads TGTGCCAGCAGCCTAGGGGTGGGTTCACCCCTCCACTTT. Amino acid sequence: CASSLGVGSPLHF.

The gene calls are TRBV7-8 and TRBJ1-5; a possible D gene is TRBD1 (5 bases). Germline CDR1 and CDR2: SGHVS and FQNEAQ. The CDR3 is made up of 14 amino acids. V shed 3 bases and J shed 3 bases, with 9 bases lying between them. The CDR3 DNA reads TGTGCCAGCAGCTTCGGACACAACAATCAGCCCCAGCATTTT. Translating it yields CASSFGHNNQPQHF.

V usage is TRBV10-1 and J usage is TRBJ2-1, with D perhaps matching TRBD2 (6 bases). Per the germline V gene, CDR1 is WNHNN and CDR2 is SYGVQD (reference sequence). This CDR3 is built from 14 residues. V dropped 4 bases and J dropped 1 base, with 8 bases sitting between them. As DNA, the CDR3 is TGCGCCAGCAGTGCAGGGAGGTCCTACAATGAGCAGTTCTTC. This encodes CASSAGRSYNEQFF.

The chain uses TRBV20-1 and TRBJ1-1, with D unresolved. Trimming removed 1 base at V and 5 bases at J, with 5 bases between. The CDR3 sequence is 11 residues long. CDR1 and CDR2 from the germline V gene are DFQATT and SNEGSKA (reference sequence). In nucleotides, the CDR3 is TGCAGTGCTAGAGCTTATACTGAAGCTTTCTTT. As protein: CSARAYTEAFF.

This clone has only one observation. This CDR3 is CASSRGLRGEKLFF. CDR3 sequence (DNA): TGTGCCAGCAGCAGGGGACTTCGGGGCGAAAAACTGTTTTTT. J is TRBJ1-4 and V is TRBV6-5; TRBD1 might be the D (6 bases). Trimming pared 6 bases from V and 8 bases from J, leaving 16 bases between. Germline CDR1 and CDR2: MNHEY and SVGAGI. CDR3 size: 14 residues.